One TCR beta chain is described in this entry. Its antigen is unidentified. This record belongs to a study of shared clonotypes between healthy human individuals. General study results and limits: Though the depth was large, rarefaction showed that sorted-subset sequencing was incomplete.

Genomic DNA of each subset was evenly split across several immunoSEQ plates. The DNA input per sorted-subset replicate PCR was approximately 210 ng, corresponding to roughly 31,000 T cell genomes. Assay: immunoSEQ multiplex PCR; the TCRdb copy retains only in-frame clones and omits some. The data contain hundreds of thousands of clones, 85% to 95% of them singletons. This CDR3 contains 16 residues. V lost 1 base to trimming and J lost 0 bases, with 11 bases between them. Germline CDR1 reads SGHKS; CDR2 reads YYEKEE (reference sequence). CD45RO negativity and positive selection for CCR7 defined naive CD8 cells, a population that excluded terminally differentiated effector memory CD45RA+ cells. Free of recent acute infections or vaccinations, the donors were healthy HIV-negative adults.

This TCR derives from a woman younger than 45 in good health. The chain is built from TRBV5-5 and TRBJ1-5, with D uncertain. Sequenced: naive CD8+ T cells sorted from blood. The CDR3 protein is CASSLSGRGSNQPQHF. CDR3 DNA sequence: TGTGCCAGCAGCTTGTCAGGACGGGGTAGCAATCAGCCCCAGCATTTT.